This TCR beta chain is drawn from a study of regulatory T cells in long-lasting Graves disease. Whole-study findings and limits: Persistent cases favored TRBV28, TRBJ1-2 and TRBJ2-5.

CDR3 regions were amplified by Arm-PCR using iRepertoire HTBI primers to build TCR beta libraries. TCRdb itself ran the multiplex PCR reads through MiXCR, one entry per CDR3 protein. The sample holds approximately 470,000 distinct CDR3 sequences, around 15% seen once. At least ten counts were recorded for this clonotype. The antigen remains undetermined. Per the germline V gene, CDR1 is MDHEN and CDR2 is SYDVKM. The CDR3 is 13 amino acids. V was clipped by 7 bases and J by 2 bases; unmatched bases: 4. Time point of the sample: newly diagnosed GD, antithyroid drugs for less than 3 months. Generation of the TCR library employed RNA extracted from PBMCs. These data also featured in a second study, about T cells in Graves' hyperthyroidism and ophthalmopathy. This second study says: During a first-round RT-PCR of the TCR CDR3, the HTBI primer set was used.

This specimen was peripheral blood mononuclear cells (PBMCs), taken at new diagnosis, from a patient treated with antithyroid drugs. The clonotype originates from a man between 35 and 55 years old with Graves disease. The chain employs TRBV28 and TRBJ2-7, with TRBD2 identical over 8 bases. The CDR3: CASTHGGAYEQYF. CDR3 nucleotide sequence: TGTGCCAGCACCCACGGGGGGGCCTACGAGCAGTACTTC.